These T cell receptor beta chains were read from a single sample in a study of T-cell reconstitution after alpha-beta-depleted transplantation in children. TCRdb re-called the PCR reads with MiXCR, one entry per CDR3 protein. The profile covers about 580,000 distinct CDR3 sequences, with about 21% appearing a single time and roughly 15% taken by the ten largest. This sample comprised PBMCs, mostly from graft donor cells, obtained 360 days after TCRalphabeta/CD19-depleted stem cell transplant. These receptors were obtained from a boy in the first two years of life who had a stem cell transplant for acute myeloid leukemia, so the T cells may come from the graft donor. CDR3s include the opening cysteine and the closing phenylalanine or tryptophan. D genes are given only for firm matches. Size is omitted from some rows. Given values are once, few, many or a class for expanded clones.

D,size,V,J,CDR3,DNA
TRBD1,few,TRBV20-1,TRBJ2-7,CSARVPRDRAYEQYF,TGCAGTGCTAGAGTTCCCCGGGACAGGGCCTACGAGCAGTACTTC
-,many,TRBV28,TRBJ2-2,CASSLLKTGLGELFF,TGTGCCAGCAGTTTACTGAAAACAGGGTTGGGGGAGCTGTTTTTT
-,-,TRBV7-8,TRBJ2-1,CASSLLDGTSNEQFF,TGTGCCAGCAGCTTGTTGGACGGGACAAGCAATGAGCAGTTCTTC
-,-,TRBV20-1,TRBJ1-5,CSALNRAAGNQPQHF,TGCAGTGCTCTGAATAGGGCGGCCGGAAATCAGCCCCAGCATTTT
-,-,TRBV7-9,TRBJ2-3,CASREHGTDTQYF,TGTGCCAGCAGAGAGCATGGCACAGATACGCAGTATTTT
-,medium-sized,TRBV29-1,TRBJ2-7,CSVELGELYEQYF,TGCAGCGTTGAACTGGGGGAACTCTACGAGCAGTACTTC
-,-,TRBV7-9,TRBJ2-7,CASSFPPVSYEQYF,TGTGCCAGCAGCTTCCCGCCGGTTTCCTACGAGCAGTACTTC
-,few,TRBV29-1,TRBJ2-2,CSVDRGIDTGELFF,TGCAGCGTTGATCGAGGGATCGACACCGGGGAGCTGTTTTTT
-,-,TRBV12-3/TRBV12-4,TRBJ1-4,CASSLLGNEKLFF,TGTGCCAGCAGTCTGTTGGGTAATGAAAAACTGTTTTTT
-,-,TRBV4-1,TRBJ1-3,CASSHWGRSSGNTIYF,TGCGCCAGCAGCCACTGGGGCCGATCCTCTGGAAACACCATATATTTT
-,few,TRBV6-1,TRBJ2-3,CASRLGRLGFDTQYF,TGTGCCAGCAGACTAGGGCGGCTCGGCTTTGATACGCAGTATTTT
TRBD1,many,TRBV28,TRBJ2-1,CASSGWGQQYNEQFF,TGTGCCAGCAGTGGCTGGGGACAGCAATACAATGAGCAGTTCTTC
-,few,TRBV7-7,TRBJ2-5,CASSAGGVGETQYF,TGTGCCAGCAGCGCCGGGGGAGTTGGAGAGACCCAGTACTTC
-,few,TRBV7-9,TRBJ2-1,CASRPRVGEEQFF,TGTGCCAGCAGACCGAGGGTCGGCGAGGAGCAGTTCTTC
TRBD1,few,TRBV29-1,TRBJ1-2,CSSYRGMGGYTF,TGCAGCTCATACAGGGGGATGGGAGGCTACACCTTC
-,few,TRBV7-3,TRBJ2-2,CASSLNLRTGELFF,TGTGCCAGCAGCTTAAATCTTAGAACCGGGGAGCTGTTTTTT
-,many,TRBV10-3,TRBJ2-6,CAISGGTESSGANVLTF,TGTGCCATCAGTGGCGGGACAGAGAGCTCTGGGGCCAACGTCCTGACTTTC
-,many,TRBV20-1,TRBJ2-1,CSATRVFYNEQFF,TGCAGTGCGACTAGGGTGTTCTACAATGAGCAGTTCTTC
TRBD1,-,TRBV4-3,TRBJ1-2,CASSQDTGGGGYGYTF,TGCGCCAGCAGCCAAGATACAGGGGGAGGTGGCTATGGCTACACCTTC
-,many,TRBV28,TRBJ1-4,CASNGGGTNEKLFF,TGTGCCAGCAACGGGGGTGGCACTAATGAAAAACTGTTTTTT
TRBD2,-,TRBV24-1,TRBJ2-1,CATSDPSGTSGSNEQFF,TGTGCCACCAGTGATCCGAGTGGGACTAGCGGGAGTAATGAGCAGTTCTTC
-,-,TRBV5-4,TRBJ2-1,CASSSHPAGDEQFF,TGTGCCAGCAGCTCCCACCCGGCAGGTGATGAGCAGTTCTTC
-,many,TRBV28,TRBJ1-2,CASTSGPPYGYTF,TGTGCCAGCACCTCCGGGCCCCCTTATGGCTACACCTTC
TRBD1,few,TRBV20-1,TRBJ2-3,CSAIRSPTGSITDTQYF,TGCAGTGCTATTCGCTCCCCGACAGGGTCCATCACAGATACGCAGTATTTT
-,-,TRBV20-1,TRBJ1-4,CSASEGDEKLFF,TGCAGTGCTAGTGAGGGGGATGAAAAACTGTTTTTT
TRBD1,many,TRBV24-1,TRBJ2-2,CATSDSRDRVGTGELFF,TGTGCCACCAGTGATTCCCGGGACAGAGTCGGCACCGGGGAGCTGTTTTTT
TRBD1,once,TRBV12-5,TRBJ2-3,CASGSGTDGTDTQYF,TGTGCTAGTGGTTCCGGGACAGATGGCACAGATACGCAGTATTTT
TRBD1,-,TRBV7-9,TRBJ2-7,CASSLSGTGTNEQYF,TGTGCCAGCAGCTTATCCGGGACAGGGACTAACGAGCAGTACTTC
-,many,TRBV11-2,TRBJ2-1,CASSLLRGPRSSYNEQFF,TGTGCCAGCAGCTTACTCAGGGGCCCTAGGAGCTCCTACAATGAGCAGTTCTTC
-,many,TRBV12-3/TRBV12-4,TRBJ1-1,CASTLYAEAFF,TGTGCCAGCACACTGTACGCTGAAGCTTTCTTT
TRBD2,-,TRBV29-1,TRBJ2-1,CSVEGLAFNEQFF,TGCAGCGTCGAGGGACTAGCTTTCAATGAGCAGTTCTTC
-,few,TRBV4-2,TRBJ1-5,CASSQLQVSNQPQHF,TGTGCCAGCAGCCAACTACAAGTTAGCAATCAGCCCCAGCATTTT
TRBD1,few,TRBV20-1,TRBJ1-2,CSAARQGYGYTF,TGCAGTGCTGCTAGACAGGGCTATGGCTACACCTTC
-,few,TRBV20-1,TRBJ2-3,CSASWGDTQYF,TGCAGTGCCAGTTGGGGGGATACGCAGTATTTT
-,few,TRBV7-7,TRBJ2-1,CASSQPGQRDNEQFF,TGTGCCAGCAGCCAGCCGGGACAACGAGACAATGAGCAGTTCTTC
-,many,TRBV20-1,TRBJ2-3,CSASSGLQITDTQYF,TGCAGTGCTAGTTCCGGCTTGCAGATCACAGATACGCAGTATTTT
TRBD2,-,TRBV9,TRBJ2-1,CASSLAGGSGHEQFF,TGTGCCAGCAGCCTAGCGGGGGGCTCAGGACATGAGCAGTTCTTC
-,many,TRBV4-1,TRBJ1-2,CASSQEGPPGGYTF,TGCGCCAGCAGCCAAGAGGGACCGCCGGGTGGCTACACCTTC
-,-,TRBV12-3/TRBV12-4,TRBJ1-4,CASRGPGRIEKLFF,TGTGCCAGCAGAGGACCGGGCCGTATTGAAAAACTGTTTTTT
TRBD2,-,TRBV9,TRBJ2-3,CASSTTSGGPTDTQYF,TGTGCCAGCAGCACGACTAGCGGGGGGCCAACAGATACGCAGTATTTT
-,-,TRBV4-3,TRBJ1-1,CASSQDNRNTEAFF,TGCGCCAGCAGCCAAGATAACAGGAACACTGAAGCTTTCTTT
-,many,TRBV12-3/TRBV12-4,TRBJ2-3,CASSFGSLPTDTQYF,TGTGCCAGCAGTTTCGGGTCACTACCCACGGATACGCAGTATTTT
-,many,TRBV7-2,TRBJ2-5,CASSLIWKETQYF,TGTGCCAGCAGCTTAATATGGAAAGAGACCCAGTACTTC